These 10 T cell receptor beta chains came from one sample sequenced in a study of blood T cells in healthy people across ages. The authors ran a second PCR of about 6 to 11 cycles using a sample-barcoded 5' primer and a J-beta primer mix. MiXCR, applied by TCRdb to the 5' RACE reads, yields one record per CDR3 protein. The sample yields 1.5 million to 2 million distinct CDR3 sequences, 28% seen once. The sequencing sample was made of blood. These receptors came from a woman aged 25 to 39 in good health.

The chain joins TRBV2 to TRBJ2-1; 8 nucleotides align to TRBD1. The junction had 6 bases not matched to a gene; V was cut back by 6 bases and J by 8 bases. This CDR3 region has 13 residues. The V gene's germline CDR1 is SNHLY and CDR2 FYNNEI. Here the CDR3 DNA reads TGTGCCAGCAGAGCAGGGACAGGCCATGAGCAGTTCTTC. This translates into CASRAGTGHEQFF.

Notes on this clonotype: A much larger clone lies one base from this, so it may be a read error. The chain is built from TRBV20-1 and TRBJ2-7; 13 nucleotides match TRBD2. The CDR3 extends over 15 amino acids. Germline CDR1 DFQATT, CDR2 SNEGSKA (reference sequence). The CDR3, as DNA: TGCAGCCTAGAAAAGCCGGGACTAGCGGGGCTTGAGCAGTACTTC. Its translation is CSLEKPGLAGLEQYF.

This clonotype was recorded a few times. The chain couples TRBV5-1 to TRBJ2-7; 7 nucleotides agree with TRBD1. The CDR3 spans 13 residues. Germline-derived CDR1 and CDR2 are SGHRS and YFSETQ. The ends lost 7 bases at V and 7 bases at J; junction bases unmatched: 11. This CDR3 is CASGTLDRREQYF. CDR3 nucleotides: TGCGCCAGCGGGACCCTGGACAGGCGTGAGCAGTACTTC. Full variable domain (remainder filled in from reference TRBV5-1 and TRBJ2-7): KAGVTQTPRYLIKTRGQQVTLSCSPISGHRSVSWYQQTPGQGLQFLFEYFSETQRNKGNFPGRFSGRQFSNSRSEMNVSTLELGDSALYLCASGTLDRREQYFGPGTRLTVT.

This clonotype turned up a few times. The CDR3 region is CSAEQGLSNQPQHF. Written as DNA, the CDR3 is TGCAGTGCTGAACAGGGATTAAGCAATCAGCCCCAGCATTTT. The J gene is TRBJ1-5, the V gene TRBV20-1; D possibly corresponds to TRBD1 (6 bases). The CDR3 is 14 residues long. Germline CDR1 is DFQATT and CDR2 is SNEGSKA (reference sequence). Deletions cut 5 bases from V and 1 base from J, with 12 bases between.

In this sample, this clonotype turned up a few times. The CDR3 nucleotides are TGTGCCAGCAGCGTAGGAGGTGAAAGCACAGATACGCAGTATTTT. Its translation is CASSVGGESTDTQYF. The genes are TRBV9 and TRBJ2-3; D is unresolved. V lost 0 bases, J lost 0 bases, and 8 bases lay in between. The CDR3 sequence is 15 residues long. CDR1 is SGDLS and CDR2 is YYNGEE in the germline V gene.

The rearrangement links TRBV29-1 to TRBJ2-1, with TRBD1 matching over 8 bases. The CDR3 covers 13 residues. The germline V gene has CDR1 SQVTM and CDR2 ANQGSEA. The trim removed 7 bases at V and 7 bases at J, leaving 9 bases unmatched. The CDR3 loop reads CSGGWTGLNEQFF. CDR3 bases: TGCAGCGGGGGCTGGACAGGGCTGAATGAGCAGTTCTTC.

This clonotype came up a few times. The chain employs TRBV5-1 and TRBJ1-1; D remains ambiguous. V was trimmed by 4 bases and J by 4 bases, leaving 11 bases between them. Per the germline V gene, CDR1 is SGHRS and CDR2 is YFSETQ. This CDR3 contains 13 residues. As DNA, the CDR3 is TGCGCCAGCAGCCCCCGGACCAGCACTGAAGCTTTCTTT. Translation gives CASSPRTSTEAFF. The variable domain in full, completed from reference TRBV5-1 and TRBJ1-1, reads KAGVTQTPRYLIKTRGQQVTLSCSPISGHRSVSWYQQTPGQGLQFLFEYFSETQRNKGNFPGRFSGRQFSNSRSEMNVSTLELGDSALYLCASSPRTSTEAFFGQGTRLTVV.

DNA for the CDR3: TGTGCCAGCAGCTACGATGGGGGGGACAATGAGCAGTTCTTC. Translating it yields CASSYDGGDNEQFF. The gene calls are TRBV6-5 and TRBJ2-1, with 7 bases aligning to TRBD2. The V gene's germline CDR1 is MNHEY and CDR2 SVGAGI. The CDR3 sequence is 14 residues long. J lost 5 bases, V lost 6 bases, and 7 bases had no gene match.

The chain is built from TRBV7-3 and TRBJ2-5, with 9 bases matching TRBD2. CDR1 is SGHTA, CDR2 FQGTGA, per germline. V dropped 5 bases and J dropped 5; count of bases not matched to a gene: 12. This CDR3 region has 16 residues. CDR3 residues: CASSLRPAGGRETQYF. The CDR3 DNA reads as TGTGCCAGCAGCCTCAGGCCAGCGGGGGGCAGGGAGACCCAGTACTTC.

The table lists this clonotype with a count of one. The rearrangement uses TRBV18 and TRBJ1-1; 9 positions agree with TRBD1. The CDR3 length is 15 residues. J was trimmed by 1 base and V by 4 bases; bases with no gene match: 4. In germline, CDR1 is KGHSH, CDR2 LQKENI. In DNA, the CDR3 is TGTGCCAGCTCACAGGGGACAGGGACGAACACTGAAGCTTTCTTT. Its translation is CASSQGTGTNTEAFF.